This TCR beta chain derives from a study of T cells in Graves' hyperthyroidism and ophthalmopathy. In the study overall: At initial diagnosis, before any treatment had begun, peripheral blood was obtained.

Extraction of PBMCs used roughly 9.4 ml of fresh peripheral blood. The CDR3 runs to 20 residues. CDR1 is SEHNR and CDR2 is FQNEAQ in the germline V gene (reference sequence). V shed 2 bases and J 4 bases; nucleotides not matched to a gene: 20. Findings of the study overall: Ophthalmopathy was model-predicted a median roughly 6.5 months pre-onset.

Using RNA transcripts as the source, TCR beta CDR3 regions were amplified. HTBI primers were used for first-round RT-PCR of the TCR CDR3. From the multiplex PCR reads, TCRdb called clonotypes with MiXCR, one entry per CDR3 protein. The table records 500,000 to 650,000 distinct CDR3 sequences, more than 12% of them present only once. In regard to this clonotype: Antigen: not known.

This chain links TRBV7-9 with TRBJ2-1; TRBD2 matches 7 bases. Source material: blood. This TCR was sampled from a woman in her fifties or sixties with Graves' ophthalmopathy. CDR3 in amino acids: CASSLIPQRTSRFPYNEQFF. CDR3 coding DNA: TGTGCCAGCAGCTTAATTCCCCAGCGGACTAGTAGGTTCCCGTACAATGAGCAGTTCTTC.